These 17 T cell receptor beta chains came from one sample sequenced in a study of T cell repertoires in cytomegalovirus infection. TCRdb independently ran MiXCR on the reads; one entry per CDR3 protein. Of roughly 120,000 distinct CDR3 sequences listed, approximately 30% are singletons. These receptors have no known antigen. The source was CD8+ T cells from cultured PBMCs, collected from culture after CMV antigen stimulation. All receptors derive from a human donor in good health (CMV status not recorded). Some clones in this sample may be carry-over from other donors' samples.

This clonotype was detected ten times or more. The V call is TRBV20-1, the J call TRBJ2-2, with 10 bases aligning to TRBD2. Germline V gene lookup returns CDR1 DFQATT and CDR2 SNEGSKA (reference sequence). The CDR3 extends over 16 amino acids. J lost 4 bases, V lost 0 bases, and 5 bases had no gene match. The CDR3: CSARDWSGGATGELFF. CDR3 nucleotides: TGCAGTGCTAGAGATTGGAGCGGGGGGGCCACCGGGGAGCTGTTTTTT.

This clonotype has just a few counts. V and J are TRBV6-2 or TRBV6-3 and TRBJ2-1; TRBD1 might be the D (6 bases). The germline V and J ends were trimmed by 8 bases and 4 bases, with 12 bases remaining between them. The CDR3 consists of 13 residues. From germline, CDR1 is MNHEY and CDR2 SVGEGT. As DNA, the CDR3 is TGTGCCAGCGGCGGACAGCTTTACAATGAGCAGTTCTTC. Protein: CASGGQLYNEQFF.

This clonotype showed up just a few times. This rearrangement joins TRBV6-6 to TRBJ2-1; D perhaps matches TRBD2 (5 bases). Trimming shortened V by 4 bases and J by 8 bases, and 12 bases separated the two germline ends. There are 13 residues in the CDR3. Germline V gene sequence: CDR1 MNHNY, CDR2 SVGAGI (reference sequence). CDR3 sequence (DNA): TGTGCCAGCAGTTCAGGCCTAGCCCATGAGCAGTTCTTC. Protein sequence: CASSSGLAHEQFF.

The J gene is TRBJ2-1, the V gene TRBV24-1, with 12 positions matching TRBD2. With V trimmed by 4 bases and J by 9 bases, 6 bases remained unmatched. This CDR3 has 15 residues. Germline values: CDR1 KGHDR, CDR2 SFDVKD. CDR3 in amino acids: CATSDPTGLAGEQFF. The CDR3 DNA sequence: TGTGCCACCAGTGACCCTACGGGACTAGCGGGTGAGCAGTTCTTC.

V gene TRBV6-2 or TRBV6-3 combines with J gene TRBJ1-4; D call uncertain. The germline gives CDR1 MNHEY, CDR2 SVGEGT. The CDR3 consists of 10 residues. V lost 6 bases to trimming and J lost 15 bases, with 11 bases between them. The DNA of the CDR3 is TGTGCCAGCAGATTCGGCAGGATGTTTTTT. The encoded protein is CASRFGRMFF.

This clonotype came up a few times. CDR3 in DNA: TGCGCCAGCCGGGGACCCACAGGGACGAACACTGAAGCTTTCTTT. Translating it yields CASRGPTGTNTEAFF. The chain has TRBV5-1 and TRBJ1-1; D possibly corresponds to TRBD1 (6 bases). Per germline, CDR1 SGHRS and CDR2 YFSETQ. With 7 bases removed from V and 1 base from J, the gap between germline ends came to 17 bases. The CDR3 extends over 15 amino acids.

This clonotype appeared many times. The rearrangement joins TRBV4-3 to TRBJ1-2; 7 nucleotides line up with TRBD1. CDR1 is LGHNA, CDR2 YSLEER, per germline. The CDR3 is 14 amino acids. The V segment lost 3 bases and the J segment 7 bases; nucleotides outside the gene matches: 8. The DNA for the CDR3 is TGCGCCAGCAGCCATGGACAGGAGGTCTCTGGCTACACCTTC. Amino acids: CASSHGQEVSGYTF.

This clonotype was picked up a small number of times. The chain is built from TRBV7-2 and TRBJ2-1, with D perhaps matching TRBD1 (5 bases). This CDR3 has 14 residues. From germline, CDR1 is SGHTA and CDR2 FQGNSA. Trimming took 2 bases from V and 8 from J, leaving 13 bases between them. The CDR3 DNA reads as TGTGCCAGCAGCTTATGGGGCAGCGTCGATGAGCAGTTCTTC. Translating gives CASSLWGSVDEQFF.

Only a few counts were recorded for this clonotype. The chain has TRBV28 and TRBJ1-6, with D maybe TRBD1 (5 bases). The germline CDR1 and CDR2 sequences are MDHEN and SYDVKM. With 8 bases removed from V and 2 bases from J, the gap between germline ends came to 10 bases. The CDR3 is 14 amino acids. CDR3 in amino acids: CASGGWTYNSPLHF. CDR3 bases: TGTGCCAGCGGGGGTTGGACCTATAATTCACCCCTCCACTTT.

The genes are TRBV7-3 and TRBJ1-6; 8 nucleotides agree with TRBD1. With 2 bases clipped from V and 6 bases from J, the junction kept 6 bases outside the gene matches. CDR1 is SGHTA, CDR2 FQGTGA, per germline. The CDR3 sequence is 16 residues long. Written as DNA, the CDR3 is TGTGCCAGCAGCTTACTCGGGACAGGCTTTAATTCACCCCTCCACTTT. Translating it yields CASSLLGTGFNSPLHF.

This clonotype was seen more than once but under ten times. This chain links TRBV7-9 with TRBJ1-2; 7 positions agree with TRBD1. V was clipped by 1 base and J by 0 bases; unmatched bases: 2. Germline V gene lookup returns CDR1 SEHNR and CDR2 FQNEAQ (reference sequence). The CDR3 length is 15 residues. The CDR3 spells CASSLETGANYGYTF. DNA of the CDR3: TGTGCCAGCAGCTTAGAAACAGGGGCTAACTATGGCTACACCTTC. The complete variable domain, with remaining parts taken from reference TRBV7-9 and TRBJ1-2, reads DTGVSQNPRHKITKRGQNVTFRCDPISEHNRLYWYRQTLGQGPEFLTYFQNEAQLEKSRLLSDRFSAERPKGSFSTLEIQRTEQGDSAMYLCASSLETGANYGYTFGSGTRLTVV.

This clonotype was detected many times. This chain uses TRBV7-8 with TRBJ1-5, with a tentative D call TRBD1 (5 bases). This CDR3 has 15 residues. Trimming left V 4 bases short and J 6 bases short, with 16 bases between. CDR1 is SGHVS, CDR2 FQNEAQ, per germline. The CDR3: CASSSGPGPGQPQHF. The DNA of the CDR3 is TGTGCCAGCAGCTCGGGTCCAGGGCCCGGTCAGCCCCAGCATTTT. The full variable domain, with the rest looked up from reference TRBV7-8 and TRBJ1-5, is GAGVSQSPRYKVAKRGQDVALRCDPISGHVSLFWYQQALGQGPEFLTYFQNEAQLDKSGLPSDRFFAERPEGSVSTLKIQRTQQEDSAVYLCASSSGPGPGQPQHFGDGTRLSIL.

A remark on this clonotype: The junction shows a germline mismatch at one end, possibly a read error. This chain connects TRBV11-2 to TRBJ1-4; no firm D call. Germline assignment: CDR1 SGHAT and CDR2 FQNNGV. This CDR3 comprises 15 residues. The CDR3 DNA reads as TGTGCCAGCACCTTAGGGTGGGCGGTGGAGGAAAAACTGTTTTTT. Its protein product is CASTLGWAVEEKLFF.

About this clonotype: Sequence at one end of the junction differs from germline and may be a read error. The chain is built from TRBV5-5 and TRBJ1-2; tentatively, D is TRBD1 (6 bases). Germline values: CDR1 SGHKS, CDR2 YYEKEE (reference sequence). The CDR3 extends over 16 amino acids. CDR3 bases: TGTGCCAACAGCTTGGAGGGACAACTCCAAAACTATGGCTACACCTTC. As protein: CANSLEGQLQNYGYTF.

J is TRBJ1-1 and V is TRBV5-1; D call uncertain. Germline V lookup: CDR1 SGHRS, CDR2 YFSETQ. The V end lost 0 bases, the J end lost 1 base, and 7 bases lay between the germline ends. This CDR3 is 14 amino acids long. This CDR3 reads CASSLGVENTEAFF. CDR3 nucleotide sequence: TGCGCCAGCAGCTTGGGTGTCGAGAACACTGAAGCTTTCTTT. Together with reference TRBV5-1 and TRBJ1-1, the CDR3 gives the full variable domain: KAGVTQTPRYLIKTRGQQVTLSCSPISGHRSVSWYQQTPGQGLQFLFEYFSETQRNKGNFPGRFSGRQFSNSRSEMNVSTLELGDSALYLCASSLGVENTEAFFGQGTRLTVV.

The chain employs TRBV3-1 and TRBJ2-3, with TRBD1 matching 7 bases. Germline values: CDR1 LGHDT, CDR2 YNNKEL (reference sequence). CDR3 length: 12 amino acids. Losses at the gene ends were 5 bases for V and 9 bases for J; bases not matched to a gene: 5. The CDR3: CASSLGQLTQYF. Here the CDR3 DNA reads TGTGCCAGCAGCTTGGGACAGTTGACGCAGTATTTT.

The chain uses TRBV7-8 and TRBJ2-1; TRBD1 might be the D (6 bases). With 5 bases removed from V and 6 bases from J, the gap between germline ends came to 20 bases. Germline lookup yields CDR1 SGHVS and CDR2 FQNEAQ. The CDR3 contains 16 residues. The CDR3 spells CASSRTGTFQGNEQFF. As DNA, the CDR3 is TGTGCCAGCAGCAGGACCGGGACATTCCAAGGCAATGAGCAGTTCTTC.